What follows are 17 T cell receptor beta chains derived from one specimen sequenced in a study of CD8 T cells in Susac syndrome. cDNA came from about 0.51 to 1 ug RNA primed by random hexamers. TCRdb re-called the immunoSEQ multiplex PCR reads with MiXCR, one entry per CDR3 protein. The sample includes approximately 200,000 distinct CDR3 sequences, approximately 95% of them seen just once. Sequences were obtained from CD4+ T cells from PBMCs. The receptors shown here come from a human donor with multiple sclerosis.

The V gene is TRBV20-1, the J gene TRBJ1-6; 7 nucleotides line up with TRBD1. The CDR3 loop spans 12 amino acids. V was clipped by 6 bases and J by 14 bases; unmatched bases: 10. Germline V gene data show CDR1 as DFQATT and CDR2 as SNEGSKA (reference sequence). CDR3 DNA: TGCAGTGCGTTTACAGGGGAAGGCTCCCTCCACTTT. Translating gives CSAFTGEGSLHF.

The chain joins TRBV4-1 to TRBJ2-1; D remains ambiguous. CDR3 length equals 14 residues. V was cut by 0 bases and J by 4 bases, with 7 bases left in between. In germline, CDR1 is MGHRA, CDR2 YSYEKL. In DNA, the CDR3 is TGCGCCAGCAGCCAAGATAGGCAGTACAATGAGCAGTTCTTC. It yields the protein CASSQDRQYNEQFF.

The V call is TRBV18, the J call TRBJ1-2; D is perhaps TRBD1 (5 bases). V shed 5 bases and J shed 8 bases, with 21 bases lying between them. The germline CDR1 and CDR2 sequences are KGHSH and LQKENI. CDR3 length equals 15 residues. CDR3 in DNA: TGTGCCAGCTCATCCACCTTCCAGGGAGATGGAGGCTACACCTTC. Its protein product is CASSSTFQGDGGYTF. Drawing the rest from reference TRBV18 and TRBJ1-2, the complete variable domain is NAGVMQNPRHLVRRRGQEARLRCSPMKGHSHVYWYRQLPEEGLKFMVYLQKENIIDESGMPKERFSAEFPKEGPSILRIQQVVRGDSAAYFCASSSTFQGDGGYTFGSGTRLTVV.

The chain couples TRBV3-1 to TRBJ2-2; D call uncertain. The germline V and J ends were trimmed by 4 bases and 4 bases, with 7 bases remaining between them. This CDR3 is 13 amino acids long. In germline, CDR1 is LGHDT, CDR2 YNNKEL (reference sequence). DNA of the CDR3: TGTGCCAGCAGCCCCCCTCCCACCGGGGAGCTGTTTTTT. Protein sequence: CASSPPPTGELFF.

The table lists this clonotype with a count of one. The V call is TRBV20-1, the J call TRBJ2-1; D perhaps matches TRBD2 (8 bases). Germline V gene data show CDR1 as DFQATT and CDR2 as SNEGSKA (reference sequence). Trimming stripped 6 bases from V and 4 bases from J, with 22 bases between. The CDR3 runs 16 residues. CDR3 protein: CSAPRGVAGSYNEQFF. CDR3 nucleotide sequence: TGCAGTGCCCCCAGGGGGGTAGCGGGGTCGTACAATGAGCAGTTCTTC.

The rearrangement joins TRBV5-1 to TRBJ2-2; D gene unclear. The CDR3 runs 14 residues. Trimming took 5 bases from V and 5 from J, leaving 13 bases between them. Germline V gene data show CDR1 as SGHRS and CDR2 as YFSETQ. CDR3 protein: CASSRAIGTGELFF. The CDR3 nucleotides read TGCGCCAGCAGTCGGGCAATCGGGACCGGGGAGCTGTTTTTT.

J is TRBJ1-2 and V is TRBV9; TRBD1 aligns across 7 bases. CDR1 and CDR2 from the germline V gene are SGDLS and YYNGEE. This CDR3 comprises 14 residues. Trimming removed 0 bases from V and 8 bases from J; junction bases left unmatched: 7. CDR3 sequence (DNA): TGTGCCAGCAGCGTAGGACAGGGCATGAGCGGCTACACCTTC. Translated: CASSVGQGMSGYTF.

This sequence joins TRBV23-1 and TRBJ2-1; weak D call: TRBD1 (6 bases). TRBV23-1 is marked as an open reading frame, function uncertain. Trimming removed 0 bases from V and 10 bases from J, with 16 bases in between. This CDR3 has 15 amino acids. For the CDR3, the DNA is TGCGCCAGCAGTCAATCAGTAGGACAGTCGCCCGAGCAGTTCTTC. Translating it yields CASSQSVGQSPEQFF.

This chain connects TRBV3-1 to TRBJ2-1; D unresolved. V shed 0 bases and J shed 6 bases, with 9 bases lying between them. Germline V gives CDR1 LGHDT, CDR2 YNNKEL (reference sequence). The CDR3 runs to 14 residues. CDR3: CASSQDLPPNEQFF. CDR3 coding DNA: TGTGCCAGCAGCCAAGACCTCCCTCCCAATGAGCAGTTCTTC.

The genes are TRBV6-5 and TRBJ2-1, with no clear D. This CDR3 region has 12 residues. Germline V gene data show CDR1 as MNHEY and CDR2 as SVGAGI. Trimming took off 4 bases at V and 8 bases at J, with 9 bases between the two ends. The CDR3 protein is CASSSPAYEQFF. The CDR3 DNA reads as TGTGCCAGCAGTTCTCCAGCTTATGAGCAGTTCTTC.

The count of this clonotype is one. The J gene is TRBJ2-7, the V gene TRBV6-4; perhaps TRBD1 as D (5 bases). The length of the CDR3 is 11 residues. V dropped 1 base and J dropped 9 bases, with 7 bases sitting between them. Germline lookup yields CDR1 MRHNA and CDR2 SNTAGT. The CDR3: CASSDLRGQYV. CDR3 in DNA: TGTGCCAGCAGTGACTTAAGGGGGCAGTACGTC.

V and J are TRBV5-8 and TRBJ1-4; no firm D call. From germline, CDR1 is SGHTS and CDR2 YDEGEE. This CDR3 has 12 residues. V gave up 5 bases and J gave up 6 bases, with 8 bases separating them. CDR3 loop: CASRKHDEKLFF. CDR3 nucleotide sequence: TGTGCCAGCAGAAAGCACGATGAAAAACTGTTTTTT.

V is TRBV27 and J is TRBJ2-7; a weak D match, TRBD2 (6 bases). Germline V CDR1 and CDR2: MNHEY, SMNVEV (reference sequence). The germline V and J ends were trimmed by 6 bases and 7 bases, with 16 bases remaining between them. This CDR3 is built from 13 residues. The CDR3 here is CASRASAAREQYF. The CDR3 region has the DNA TGTGCCAGCAGAGCTAGCGCCGCTAGAGAGCAGTACTTC.

The chain employs TRBV29-1 and TRBJ2-1, with 8 positions matching TRBD2. Germline V gene sequence: CDR1 SQVTM, CDR2 ANQGSEA. The CDR3 loop spans 14 amino acids. V gave up 6 bases and J gave up 4 bases; unmatched junction bases: 8. DNA for the CDR3: TGCAGCGTGGCCGGGACTAGGGGTTACAATGAGCAGTTCTTC. Its translation: CSVAGTRGYNEQFF.

The CDR3 here is CATQGSGNTIYF. In DNA form, the CDR3 reads TGTGCCACCCAGGGATCTGGAAACACCATATATTTT. The gene calls are TRBV5-4 and TRBJ1-3, with D possibly matching TRBD1 (5 bases). V was cut by 9 bases and J by 1 base, with 8 bases left in between. Germline lookup yields CDR1 SGHNT and CDR2 YYREEE (reference sequence). The CDR3 has 12 amino acids.

The CDR3 DNA is TGCGCCAGCAGCGCTTCGACAGGGGCCCAAGAGACCCAGTACTTC. Translated, it gives CASSASTGAQETQYF. The genes are TRBV5-1 and TRBJ2-5; the match to TRBD1 covers 8 bases. The V gene end was trimmed by 4 bases and the J gene end by 1 base; junction bases not matched to a gene: 6. CDR3 length: 15 amino acids. Germline values: CDR1 SGHRS, CDR2 YFSETQ. Using reference TRBV5-1 and TRBJ2-5 for the parts outside the CDR3, the full variable domain is KAGVTQTPRYLIKTRGQQVTLSCSPISGHRSVSWYQQTPGQGLQFLFEYFSETQRNKGNFPGRFSGRQFSNSRSEMNVSTLELGDSALYLCASSASTGAQETQYFGPGTRLLVL.

The chain recombines TRBV7-9 with TRBJ1-2; no clear D. Germline lookup yields CDR1 SEHNR and CDR2 FQNEAQ (reference sequence). The germline V and J ends were trimmed by 1 base and 5 bases, with 5 bases remaining between them. The CDR3 extends over 12 amino acids. In nucleotides, the CDR3 is TGTGCCAGCAGCTTAGGCCTGTATGGCTACACCTTC. Encoded protein: CASSLGLYGYTF. Looking up the rest from reference TRBV7-9 and TRBJ1-2 gives the full variable domain: DTGVSQNPRHKITKRGQNVTFRCDPISEHNRLYWYRQTLGQGPEFLTYFQNEAQLEKSRLLSDRFSAERPKGSFSTLEIQRTEQGDSAMYLCASSLGLYGYTFGSGTRLTVV.